A selection of T cell receptor beta chains follows, all from one sample in a study of OX40 agonist ivuxolimab in advanced cancers. The method was immunoSEQ multiplex PCR; TCRdb's version includes in-frame clones alone and lacks a portion of them. The table lists 15,000 to 20,000 clones, about 83% of them singletons. Specimen: CD4+ or CD8+ T cells sorted from blood, collected in a trial of the OX40 agonist ivuxolimab. The receptors were gathered from an adult with an advanced solid tumor such as melanoma, head and neck, liver or kidney cancer. Each CDR3 is given with its conserved first and last residue. The D gene is left open where the match is weak. Part of the rows lack a size; the others show once, few, many or a class for expanded clones.

V gene	J gene	clone size	D gene	CDR3 protein	CDR3 DNA
TRBV9	TRBJ1-4	NA	NA	CASSVYDRPNEKLFF	TGTGCCAGCAGCGTCTACGACAGGCCGAATGAAAAACTGTTTTTT
TRBV27	TRBJ1-1	few	NA	CASSLMVGGNTEAFF	TGTGCCAGCAGTTTAATGGTTGGGGGGAACACTGAAGCTTTCTTT
TRBV4-1	TRBJ1-2	NA	NA	CASSQVQQGADYGYTF	TGCGCCAGCAGCCAAGTGCAACAGGGAGCCGACTATGGCTACACCTTC
TRBV30	TRBJ2-5	NA	NA	CAWSLADWETQYF	TGTGCCTGGAGTCTCGCTGACTGGGAGACCCAGTACTTC
TRBV6-4	TRBJ2-2	NA	NA	CASSEASTGELFF	TGTGCCAGCAGTGAGGCTAGCACCGGGGAGCTGTTTTTT
TRBV11-3	TRBJ2-1	NA	NA	CASSLAREGYYNEQFF	TGTGCCAGCAGCTTAGCGCGGGAAGGTTACTACAATGAGCAGTTCTTC
TRBV7-9	TRBJ2-7	NA	NA	CASSHTGQYYEQYF	TGTGCCAGCAGCCATACAGGACAGTACTACGAGCAGTACTTC
TRBV27	TRBJ2-1	few	TRBD2	CASRGGSSYNEQFF	TGTGCCTCAAGGGGCGGGAGCTCCTACAATGAGCAGTTCTTC
TRBV7-7	TRBJ2-5	few	TRBD2	CASSPGLAVQETQYF	TGTGCTAGCAGCCCGGGACTAGCCGTACAAGAGACCCAGTACTTC
TRBV5-4	TRBJ2-1	NA	TRBD2	CASSQTTSPYNEQFF	TGTGCCAGCAGTCAAACGACTAGCCCTTACAATGAGCAGTTCTTC
TRBV27	TRBJ2-1	NA	NA	CASSPGAGPEQFF	TGTGCCAGCAGTCCAGGGGCGGGTCCAGAGCAGTTCTTC